These 28 T cell receptor beta chains came from one sample sequenced in a study of shared clonotypes between healthy human individuals. Sequenced by immunoSEQ multiplex PCR; TCRdb stores in-frame clones only, minus some. Of roughly 500,000 clones listed, around 78% are singletons. Source material: PBMCs. The receptor source for this set is a woman in her thirties or forties in good health. Some clones in this sample may be carry-over from other donors' samples.

This chain links TRBV9 with TRBJ2-3; D could derive from TRBD1 or TRBD2 (5 bases each). CDR3 length: 17 amino acids. Deletions cut 3 bases from V and 3 bases from J, with 20 bases between. Per the germline V gene, CDR1 is SGDLS and CDR2 is YYNGEE. The CDR3 loop is CASSARGGPVSTDTQYF. The CDR3 DNA is TGTGCCAGCAGCGCGAGGGGCGGTCCAGTTAGTACAGATACGCAGTATTTT.

This clone has more than one count but fewer than ten. The chain is built from TRBV27 and TRBJ2-7; D is undetermined. The V gene's germline CDR1 is MNHEY and CDR2 SMNVEV (reference sequence). The CDR3 contains 14 residues. V lost 4 bases to trimming and J lost 5 bases, with 15 bases between them. CDR3 bases: TGTGCCAGCAGTTACTCAGGAATGCAGGACGAGCAGTACTTC. Translating it yields CASSYSGMQDEQYF.

The chain uses TRBV10-3 and TRBJ1-3; D is possibly TRBD1 (6 bases). Between the trimmed V and J ends, which lost 6 bases and 0 bases, there was a span of 12 bases. Germline V lookup: CDR1 ENHRY, CDR2 SYGVKD. CDR3 length: 15 amino acids. The DNA of the CDR3 is TGTGCCATCAGGAGGGACACCTACTCTGGAAACACCATATATTTT. Its protein is CAIRRDTYSGNTIYF.

The sample holds a few counts of this clone. The chain carries TRBV6-6 and TRBJ2-1; D might be TRBD1 or TRBD2, each matching 5 bases. The CDR3 runs to 12 residues. Trimming removed 2 bases from V and 7 bases from J, with 6 bases in between. Per the germline V gene, CDR1 is MNHNY and CDR2 is SVGAGI (reference sequence). CDR3: CASSYGGNEQFF. The DNA of the CDR3 is TGTGCCAGCAGTTACGGGGGAAATGAGCAGTTCTTC.

The J gene is TRBJ2-5, the V gene TRBV18; D may be TRBD1 (6 bases). CDR1 and CDR2 (germline): KGHSH, LQKENI. Trimming left V 1 base short and J 4 bases short, with 16 bases between. CDR3 length: 16 residues. The CDR3 here is CASSPLPGAIRETQYF. CDR3 nucleotides: TGTGCCAGCTCACCACTTCCAGGGGCTATTCGAGAGACCCAGTACTTC.

About this clone itself: Other DNA sequences in this sample translate to the same CDR3. The chain recombines TRBV20-1 with TRBJ2-1; D unclear. Germline V gives CDR1 DFQATT, CDR2 SNEGSKA (reference sequence). This CDR3 is built from 10 residues. V lost 6 bases and J lost 7, with 7 bases in between. CDR3: CSALVNEQFF. Here the CDR3 DNA reads TGCAGTGCGTTAGTTAATGAGCAGTTCTTC.

This chain uses TRBV9 with TRBJ1-5; D unresolved. The CDR3 covers 13 residues. V lost 4 bases, J lost 3 bases, and 8 bases lay in between. CDR1 and CDR2 from the germline V gene are SGDLS and YYNGEE. The CDR3 region is CASSLAYNQPQHF. In DNA, the CDR3 is TGTGCCAGCAGCCTGGCTTACAATCAGCCCCAGCATTTT.

The CDR3: CASSLRISGDGYTF. In DNA, the CDR3 is TGTGCCAGCAGCTTAAGGATAAGTGGGGATGGCTACACCTTC. This chain joins TRBV7-2 and TRBJ1-2; D unclear. Germline CDR1 SGHTA, CDR2 FQGNSA. Trimming removed 2 bases at V and 6 bases at J, with 13 bases between. The length of the CDR3 is 14 residues. Full variable domain (remainder filled in from reference TRBV7-2 and TRBJ1-2): GAGVSQSPSNKVTEKGKDVELRCDPISGHTALYWYRQSLGQGLEFLIYFQGNSAPDKSGLPSDRFSAERTGGSVSTLTIQRTQQEDSAVYLCASSLRISGDGYTFGSGTRLTVV.

This clone was seen just once. This chain uses TRBV10-1 with TRBJ2-1; no reliable D call. V was trimmed by 1 base and J by 0 bases, leaving 7 bases between them. The CDR3 totals 15 residues. Germline loops: CDR1 WNHNN, CDR2 SYGVQD (reference sequence). For the CDR3, the DNA is TGCGCCAGCAGTGAGTACCGGAGCTCCTACAATGAGCAGTTCTTC. Its translation is CASSEYRSSYNEQFF.

The chain recombines TRBV19 with TRBJ1-2; tentatively, D is TRBD1 (6 bases). Germline CDR1 LNHDA, CDR2 SQIVND (reference sequence). The CDR3 totals 13 residues. Trimming cost V 6 bases and J 4 bases, with 12 bases left between them. DNA of the CDR3: TGTGCCAGTAGCGGGGGGCTTCCCTATGGCTACACCTTC. The encoded protein is CASSGGLPYGYTF.

This clone was seen more than once but under ten times. The rearrangement joins TRBV7-2 to TRBJ1-2; D is unresolved. This CDR3 has 15 residues. V was cut by 3 bases and J by 6 bases, with 17 bases left in between. CDR1 is SGHTA and CDR2 is FQGNSA in the germline V gene. The DNA of the CDR3 is TGTGCCAGCAGCTTTTTTACTAGCATAAGAGATGGCTACACCTTC. Protein product: CASSFFTSIRDGYTF.

This sequence joins TRBV9 and TRBJ1-2, with D possibly matching TRBD1 (5 bases). In germline, CDR1 is SGDLS, CDR2 YYNGEE. Trimming shortened V by 4 bases and J by 13 bases, and 17 bases separated the two germline ends. CDR3 size: 12 residues. The CDR3 region is CASSPEGGAATF. The CDR3 DNA is TGTGCCAGCAGCCCCGAGGGAGGGGCCGCCACCTTC.

In its sample, this clone was seen many times. The gene calls are TRBV27 and TRBJ2-5, with a tentative D call TRBD2 (5 bases). Judging by the DNA end, TRBJ2-7 fits better; the J call may be wrong. This CDR3 is built from 13 residues. The germline V gene has CDR1 MNHEY and CDR2 SMNVEV (reference sequence). The CDR3 protein is CASRGRTGHEQYF. CDR3 DNA: TGTGCCAGCAGGGGTAGGACTGGCCACGAGCAGTACTTC.

The table lists this clone with a count of one. The rearrangement joins TRBV7-6 to TRBJ2-1; 10 bases map to TRBD2. The J segment lost 11 bases and the V segment lost 4 bases, leaving 8 bases of the junction unmatched. The CDR3 is 14 amino acids. Germline loops: CDR1 SGHVS, CDR2 FNYEAQ. The CDR3 sequence is CASSSGTSAIQQFF. The CDR3 DNA is TGTGCCAGCAGCTCCGGGACTAGCGCTATTCAGCAGTTCTTC.

The CDR3 nucleotides are TGTGCCAGCAGTTTAAATGGGATATACTATGGCTACACCTTC. It is translated as CASSLNGIYYGYTF. The chain couples TRBV27 to TRBJ1-2; D unclear. In germline, CDR1 is MNHEY, CDR2 SMNVEV (reference sequence). V was pared by 2 bases and J by 3 bases, with 10 bases between. This CDR3 has 14 residues.

This rearrangement joins TRBV11-2 to TRBJ1-2; 7 bases align to TRBD1. The CDR3 has 14 residues. Germline V CDR1 and CDR2: SGHAT, FQNNGV. The V segment lost 2 bases and the J segment 6 bases; nucleotides outside the gene matches: 6. In DNA, the CDR3 is TGTGCCAGCAGCTTACTGGGGCAGGGGGATGGCTACACCTTC. Protein: CASSLLGQGDGYTF.

The chain uses TRBV7-8 and TRBJ1-1; D gene uncertain. Germline values: CDR1 SGHVS, CDR2 FQNEAQ. The CDR3 has 13 residues. Trimming cost V 5 bases and J 0 bases, with 7 bases left between them. As DNA, the CDR3 is TGTGCCAGCAGCAAGACGGTGAACACTGAAGCTTTCTTT. It codes for CASSKTVNTEAFF.

Concerning this clone itself: A far larger clone is one nucleotide away, so this likely arose from a read error. As the CDR3 is not closed by the conserved phenylalanine or tryptophan, this likely results from a read error. The CDR3: CASSFLRYSPYEQYS. The CDR3 nucleotides read TGTGCCAGCAGTTTCCTCCGCTACTCACCCTACGAGCAGTACTCC. The chain couples TRBV7-8 to TRBJ2-7; D not resolved. The germline CDR1 and CDR2 sequences are SGHVS and FQNEAQ. The CDR3 sequence is 15 residues long. Trimming took off 6 bases at V and 2 bases at J, with 17 bases between the two ends.

The chain employs TRBV4-1 and TRBJ2-5, with a tentative D call TRBD2 (5 bases). V lost 1 base and J lost 0, with 12 bases in between. Germline loops: CDR1 MGHRA, CDR2 YSYEKL. The CDR3 has 16 amino acids. CDR3 in amino acids: CASSQVAGLYQETQYF. The DNA of the CDR3 is TGCGCCAGCAGCCAAGTGGCGGGCCTGTACCAAGAGACCCAGTACTTC.

The chain uses TRBV11-3 and TRBJ2-3; a possible D gene is TRBD1 (6 bases). This CDR3 contains 15 residues. Deletions cut 1 base from V and 2 bases from J, with 10 bases between. Germline V gives CDR1 SGHNT, CDR2 YENEEA. The CDR3 DNA follows: TGTGCCAGCAGCTTAGGGGGGCAGGTCACAGATACGCAGTATTTT. This encodes CASSLGGQVTDTQYF.

On this clone: The sample has other DNA sequences that encode this CDR3 too. The chain links TRBV9 to TRBJ2-1; D remains unclear. V was clipped by 0 bases and J by 2 bases, with 9 bases between them. From germline, CDR1 is SGDLS and CDR2 YYNGEE. The CDR3 is made up of 15 amino acids. The CDR3 DNA follows: TGTGCCAGCAGCGTAGTCGGAGACCCCTACAATGAGCAGTTCTTC. Residues: CASSVVGDPYNEQFF.

This clone turned up a few times. This likely reflects a read error, since a far larger clone is one base away. The missing conserved phenylalanine or tryptophan at the end of this CDR3 makes a read error likely. The V gene is TRBV5-1, the J gene TRBJ2-2; possibly TRBD2 for D (6 bases). V lost 4 bases, J lost 5 bases, and 15 bases lay in between. Germline V gene data show CDR1 as SGHRS and CDR2 as YFSETQ. This CDR3 contains 15 residues. The CDR3 here is CASSGSFGGTGELFS. In DNA, the CDR3 is TGCGCCAGCAGCGGTTCTTTCGGGGGAACCGGGGAGCTGTTTTCT.

The count of this clone is one. In the same sample, other DNA sequences code for this CDR3. This chain links TRBV5-1 with TRBJ1-1; D is perhaps TRBD1 (5 bases). Germline V gene sequence: CDR1 SGHRS, CDR2 YFSETQ. CDR3 length: 15 residues. V dropped 0 bases and J dropped 0 bases, with 9 bases sitting between them. The CDR3 DNA is TGCGCCAGCAGCTTGGTGGGGGGGATGAACACTGAAGCTTTCTTT. Translating gives CASSLVGGMNTEAFF.

For the CDR3, the DNA is TGTGCCAGTAGTATAGCGGACACCACCTACGAGCAGTACTTC. It specifies CASSIADTTYEQYF. This chain connects TRBV19 to TRBJ2-7; weak D call: TRBD1 (5 bases). There are 14 residues in the CDR3. Trimming stripped 1 base from V and 2 bases from J, with 9 bases between. Germline V gives CDR1 LNHDA, CDR2 SQIVND (reference sequence). Variable domain in full (rest from reference TRBV19 and TRBJ2-7): DGGITQSPKYLFRKEGQNVTLSCEQNLNHDAMYWYRQDPGQGLRLIYYSQIVNDFQKGDIAEGYSVSREKKESFPLTVTSAQKNPTAFYLCASSIADTTYEQYFGPGTRLTVT.

The chain couples TRBV7-2 to TRBJ1-5; D is undetermined. The germline gives CDR1 SGHTA, CDR2 FQGNSA. There are 15 residues in the CDR3. V gave up 2 bases and J gave up 6 bases, with 14 bases separating them. CDR3 region: CASSLRFSAGQPQHF. The CDR3 DNA follows: TGTGCCAGCAGCTTACGCTTTTCAGCCGGTCAGCCCCAGCATTTT.

V and J are TRBV28 and TRBJ2-2, with a possible D match to TRBD1 (7 bases). The V end lost 4 bases, the J end lost 5 bases, and 14 bases lay between the germline ends. Germline-derived CDR1 and CDR2 are MDHEN and SYDVKM. The CDR3 consists of 15 residues. In DNA form, the CDR3 reads TGTGCCAGCAGTTCCGCGGGACAGTGGACCGGGGAGCTGTTTTTT. Translated, it gives CASSSAGQWTGELFF.

With regard to this clone: Other DNA sequences in the same sample also yield this CDR3. The chain is built from TRBV28 and TRBJ2-3; D ambiguous. The germline V and J ends were trimmed by 5 bases and 0 bases, with 6 bases remaining between them. Germline V gene data show CDR1 as MDHEN and CDR2 as SYDVKM. CDR3 length: 13 residues. CDR3 bases: TGTGCCAGCAGTCCCGGGAGCACAGATACGCAGTATTTT. This codes for CASSPGSTDTQYF.

The CDR3 DNA reads TGTGCCAGCAGGCCCTCCGGGACTGCACCAGATACGCAGTATTTT. Translation: CASRPSGTAPDTQYF. The chain uses TRBV7-8 and TRBJ2-3; perhaps TRBD2 as D (6 bases). Trimming pared 6 bases from V and 4 bases from J, leaving 17 bases between. Germline-derived CDR1 and CDR2 are SGHVS and FQNEAQ. This CDR3 comprises 15 residues.